A selection of T cell receptor beta chains follows, all from one sample in a study of blood T cells in healthy people across ages. TCRdb reanalysed the 5' RACE reads using MiXCR and keeps one entry per CDR3 protein. The sample has roughly 800,000 distinct CDR3 sequences, roughly 26% seen once. This same sample was also part of a study on T cells of mothers and their children.

The specimen was blood. The receptors were gathered from a boy younger than 18 in good health. CDR3s include the opening cysteine and the closing phenylalanine or tryptophan. Fields, in order: J gene, CDR3 length, V gene, D gene, clone size, CDR3 protein, CDR3 DNA. A D gene is named only where the DNA matches it firmly. Clone size is shown for a subset of rows, as once, few, many or a class of expanded clone.

>TRBJ1-6|14|TRBV6-5|TRBD1|few
CASSRDRGYSPLHF
TGTGCCAGCAGTAGGGACAGGGGGTATTCACCCCTCCACTTT
>TRBJ2-1|13|TRBV10-3|.|few
CAISGPQYNEQFF
TGTGCCATCAGTGGCCCCCAATACAATGAGCAGTTCTTC
>TRBJ2-7|14|TRBV9|TRBD2|few
CASSPSGGLYEQYF
TGTGCCAGCAGTCCAAGCGGGGGGCTCTACGAGCAGTACTTC
>TRBJ1-4|12|TRBV10-3|.|.
CAISAREEKLFF
TGTGCCATCAGTGCCCGGGAAGAAAAACTGTTTTTT
>TRBJ2-4|15|TRBV9|.|many
CASSVGTLAKNIQYF
TGTGCCAGCAGCGTGGGGACCTTAGCCAAAAACATTCAGTACTTC
>TRBJ2-7|12|TRBV6-5|.|.
CASRQGFDEQYF
TGTGCCAGCAGGCAGGGTTTCGACGAGCAGTACTTC
>TRBJ2-3|15|TRBV27|.|few
CASSFAPPGTDTQYF
TGTGCCAGCAGTTTTGCACCTCCTGGCACAGATACGCAGTATTTT
>TRBJ2-1|15|TRBV6-5|TRBD2|.
CASSYGLAGNNEQFF
TGTGCCAGCAGTTACGGACTAGCGGGTAACAATGAGCAGTTCTTC
>TRBJ2-5|13|TRBV3-1|.|few
CASTPKGSETQYF
TGTGCCAGCACCCCAAAGGGGTCAGAGACCCAGTACTTC
>TRBJ1-2|16|TRBV29-1|TRBD1|few
CSVEETQGATDYGYTF
TGCAGCGTTGAGGAGACCCAGGGGGCGACTGACTATGGCTACACCTTC
>TRBJ2-2|16|TRBV6-5|.|.
CASSYLQGLRTGELFF
TGTGCCAGCAGTTACTTGCAGGGGTTGCGCACCGGGGAGCTGTTTTTT
>TRBJ2-1|16|TRBV15|TRBD2|.
CATSRDQLAGYNEQFF
TGTGCCACCAGCAGAGATCAACTAGCGGGATACAATGAGCAGTTCTTC
>TRBJ2-5|15|TRBV6-5|.|.
CASSSGRRAFGIQYF
TGTGCCAGCAGCTCTGGTAGGAGGGCCTTTGGTATCCAGTACTTC
>TRBJ1-1|12|TRBV20-1|.|.
CSTPLGAQIAFF
TGCAGTACCCCCCTGGGGGCCCAGATAGCTTTCTTT
>TRBJ2-1|14|TRBV7-7|TRBD1|.
CASSPSTGGGEQFF
TGTGCTAGCAGCCCCTCGACAGGGGGCGGTGAGCAGTTCTTC
>TRBJ2-5|14|TRBV10-3|TRBD1|.
CAISPGQGVREQYF
TGTGCCATCAGTCCGGGACAGGGGGTGAGAGAGCAGTACTTC
>TRBJ1-2|14|TRBV20-1|TRBD1|.
CSARGTGGAGGYTF
TGCAGTGCTAGAGGGACAGGGGGCGCAGGTGGCTACACCTTC
>TRBJ1-1|16|TRBV5-1|.|.
CASSLNYDRPNTEAFF
TGCGCCAGCAGCTTGAATTATGACAGGCCGAACACTGAAGCTTTCTTT
>TRBJ2-1|17|TRBV30|.|.
CAWSVEYRTASYNEQFF
TGTGCCTGGAGCGTGGAGTATAGGACAGCTTCCTACAATGAGCAGTTCTTC
>TRBJ2-4|9|TRBV6-8|TRBD2|few
CASLAVQYF
TGTGCCAGTCTAGCGGTTCAGTACTTC
>TRBJ1-1|14|TRBV4-1|.|few
CASSQGLLNTEAFF
TGCGCCAGCAGCCAAGGGCTGTTGAACACTGAAGCTTTCTTT
>TRBJ1-6|16|TRBV20-1|TRBD1|.
CSARDVRQGDPSALHF
TGCAGTGCTAGAGATGTACGACAGGGGGATCCCTCGGCCCTCCACTTT
>TRBJ1-4|15|TRBV18|TRBD1|many
CASSRTGATNEKLFF
TGTGCCAGCTCACGGACAGGCGCAACTAATGAAAAACTGTTTTTT
>TRBJ2-5|14|TRBV27|.|few
CASSLSATSGEQYF
TGTGCCAGCAGTTTAAGTGCCACATCGGGTGAGCAGTACTTC
>TRBJ2-7|14|TRBV5-1|.|.
CASSVGRASYEQYF
TGCGCCAGCAGCGTCGGACGCGCCTCCTACGAGCAGTACTTC
>TRBJ1-6|16|TRBV7-6|.|few
CASSSVSGTRNSPLHF
TGTGCCAGCAGCTCCGTATCCGGGACACGGAATTCACCCCTCCACTTT
>TRBJ2-1|15|TRBV2|.|.
CASSAGASSYNEQFF
TGTGCCAGCAGTGCTGGGGCGAGCTCCTACAATGAGCAGTTCTTC